One sample yielded the 17 T cell receptor beta chains listed below, sequenced in a study of shared clonotypes between healthy human individuals. The method was immunoSEQ multiplex PCR; TCRdb's version includes in-frame clones alone and lacks a portion of them. The sample records under 750,000 clones, around 70% being singletons. The sequencing input was memory CD4+ T cells sorted from blood. Subset described: CD45RA-negative fraction. The receptors were gathered from a woman younger than 45 in good health.

This clone showed up many times. V is TRBV5-5 and J is TRBJ2-7; 8 bases map to TRBD1. Germline CDR1 SGHKS, CDR2 YYEKEE (reference sequence). CDR3 length: 16 amino acids. The V segment lost 0 bases and the J segment 0 bases; nucleotides outside the gene matches: 5. The CDR3 spells CASSLGTGGLSYEQYF. CDR3 bases: TGTGCCAGCAGCTTGGGAACAGGGGGGCTCTCCTACGAGCAGTACTTC.

This sequence joins TRBV12-5 and TRBJ2-3; 9 nucleotides match TRBD2. Germline CDR1 LGHNT, CDR2 FRNRAP. V lost 7 bases and J lost 5; bases outside the gene matches: 10. The CDR3 loop spans 15 amino acids. The CDR3 loop is CASAYGGRGVDTQYF. CDR3 bases: TGTGCTAGTGCTTACGGCGGGAGGGGTGTAGATACGCAGTATTTT.

The V gene is TRBV2, the J gene TRBJ2-1; TRBD2 matches at 16 bases. Trimming removed 6 bases from V and 3 bases from J; junction bases left unmatched: 11. CDR1 SNHLY and CDR2 FYNNEI come from the germline V gene. The CDR3 is 19 amino acids. DNA for the CDR3: TGTGCCAGCAGGGGTCCCGGGACTAGCGGGAGGGCCCTCTACAATGAGCAGTTCTTC. Amino acid sequence: CASRGPGTSGRALYNEQFF. Supplemented by reference TRBV2 and TRBJ2-1, the full variable domain reads EPEVTQTPSHQVTQMGQEVILRCVPISNHLYFYWYRQILGQKVEFLVSFYNNEISEKSEIFDDQFSVERPDGSNFTLKIRSTKLEDSAMYFCASRGPGTSGRALYNEQFFGPGTRLTVL.

The chain couples TRBV6-1 to TRBJ1-5; no definite D call. The CDR3 extends over 15 amino acids. V was trimmed by 4 bases and J by 3 bases, leaving 13 bases between them. Germline V gives CDR1 MNHNS, CDR2 SASEGT. CDR3 DNA sequence: TGTGCCAGCAGTGTTCACCTCGGGCCCAATCAGCCCCAGCATTTT. As protein: CASSVHLGPNQPQHF.

This clone was seen ten or more times. V usage is TRBV2 and J usage is TRBJ2-3, with D possibly being TRBD2 (6 bases). In germline, CDR1 is SNHLY, CDR2 FYNNEI. The CDR3 runs to 17 residues. The V end was cut by 2 bases, the J end by 4 bases, with 19 bases between. The CDR3 protein is CASSEPSGVIGADTQYF. The CDR3 DNA reads as TGTGCCAGCAGTGAACCGTCGGGAGTAATTGGGGCAGATACGCAGTATTTT.

As to this clone: This may come from a read error, since a much larger clone is one base off. The chain employs TRBV2 and TRBJ2-5; D possibly corresponds to TRBD2 (5 bases). Germline V gene data show CDR1 as SNHLY and CDR2 as FYNNEI. There are 13 residues in the CDR3. The V end lost 6 bases, the J end lost 2 bases, and 10 bases lay between the germline ends. CDR3 sequence: CASSYGLQETQYF. DNA of the CDR3: TGTGCCAGCAGCTACGGACTTCAAGAGACCCAGTACTTC.

The chain links TRBV2 to TRBJ1-4; D may be TRBD1 (6 bases). Germline CDR1 is SNHLY and CDR2 is FYNNEI. Trimming shortened V by 9 bases and J by 6 bases, and 14 bases separated the two germline ends. This CDR3 comprises 13 residues. CDR3 residues: CASQGRWDEKLFF. DNA for the CDR3: TGTGCCAGTCAGGGGCGATGGGATGAAAAACTGTTTTTT.

The V and J genes are TRBV10-3 and TRBJ2-2; 8 nucleotides match TRBD1. Germline V CDR1 and CDR2: ENHRY, SYGVKD. The CDR3 contains 18 residues. The junction had 16 bases not matched to a gene; V was cut back by 7 bases and J by 3 bases. The CDR3 here is CAITSGQGSVGYTGELFF. The DNA of the CDR3 is TGTGCCATCACCAGCGGACAGGGAAGTGTTGGATACACCGGGGAGCTGTTTTTT.

The chain uses TRBV6-1 and TRBJ2-7, with unresolved D. This CDR3 comprises 11 residues. The V gene lost 4 bases and the J gene lost 6 bases, with 7 bases spanning the gap. The germline CDR1 and CDR2 sequences are MNHNS and SASEGT. DNA for the CDR3: TGTGCCAGCAGTGTTCACAGCGAGCAGTACTTC. This codes for CASSVHSEQYF.

This chain links TRBV6-1 with TRBJ1-3, with unresolved D. V lost 2 bases to trimming and J lost 7 bases, with 9 bases between them. CDR1 is MNHNS and CDR2 is SASEGT in the germline V gene. The CDR3 has 13 residues. In DNA form, the CDR3 reads TGTGCCAGCAGTGAAACGGAGGGCAACACCATATATTTT. Translated: CASSETEGNTIYF.

This chain uses TRBV6-6 with TRBJ1-3, with 8 bases fitting TRBD1. CDR1 and CDR2 from the germline V gene are MNHNY and SVGAGI (reference sequence). Trimming cost V 5 bases and J 4 bases; bases outside gene matches: 4. The CDR3 is 14 residues long. CDR3 in amino acids: CASSRGDRGNTIYF. The CDR3 DNA is TGTGCCAGCAGTCGAGGGGACAGGGGAAACACCATATATTTT.

The V gene is TRBV6-5, the J gene TRBJ2-5; possibly TRBD1 for D (7 bases). Trimming cost V 7 bases and J 5 bases, with 17 bases left between them. The CDR3 loop spans 14 amino acids. CDR1 and CDR2 from the germline V gene are MNHEY and SVGAGI. In nucleotides, the CDR3 is TGTGCCAGCATTCGACGTGCAGGGGGGGAGACCCAGTACTTC. It translates to CASIRRAGGETQYF.

This clone occurred many times. Other DNA sequences in the sample encode the same CDR3. This chain links TRBV27 with TRBJ1-5, with no clear D. The CDR3 contains 12 residues. In germline, CDR1 is MNHEY, CDR2 SMNVEV (reference sequence). The ends were cut back, 3 bases at V and 6 bases at J, with 6 bases in the middle. The CDR3 sequence: CASSFVGQPQHF. The CDR3 nucleotides read TGTGCCAGCAGTTTTGTGGGTCAGCCCCAGCATTTT.

The J gene is TRBJ2-1, the V gene TRBV9; 10 bases are shared with TRBD2. V shed 4 bases, J shed 3 bases, and the junction held 4 bases outside the gene matches. The CDR3 runs 15 residues. Per germline, CDR1 SGDLS and CDR2 YYNGEE. The CDR3 DNA reads as TGTGCCAGCAGCCCCGGGACTAGCGACTACAATGAGCAGTTCTTC. It specifies CASSPGTSDYNEQFF. The full variable domain, rest sourced from reference TRBV9 and TRBJ2-1, is DSGVTQTPKHLITATGQRVTLRCSPRSGDLSVYWYQQSLDQGLQFLIQYYNGEERAKGNILERFSAQQFPDLHSELNLSSLELGDSALYFCASSPGTSDYNEQFFGPGTRLTVL.

The chain is built from TRBV4-1 and TRBJ2-3; D gene ambiguous. Germline values: CDR1 MGHRA, CDR2 YSYEKL. There are 11 residues in the CDR3. Deletions cut 3 bases from V and 7 bases from J, with 5 bases between. The CDR3 bases are TGCGCCAGCAGCCAGACCAATACGCAGTATTTT. Translated, it gives CASSQTNTQYF.

The chain combines TRBV5-1 with TRBJ2-6; D unclear. In germline, CDR1 is SGHRS, CDR2 YFSETQ. CDR3 length: 17 amino acids. Trimming stripped 2 bases from V and 1 base from J, with 13 bases between. CDR3: CASSFGSADSGANVLTF. CDR3 nucleotides: TGCGCCAGCAGCTTCGGCAGCGCGGATTCTGGGGCCAACGTCCTGACTTTC.

This clone was seen many times. The J gene is TRBJ2-7, the V gene TRBV5-1; TRBD2 agrees at 9 bases. The CDR3 runs 14 residues. Per germline, CDR1 SGHRS and CDR2 YFSETQ. V trimming: 4 bases; J trimming: 6 bases; junction bases outside the gene matches: 8. DNA of the CDR3: TGCGCCAGCAGCCGGGCGGAAGCGGGAGGCGAGCAGTACTTC. Translating gives CASSRAEAGGEQYF.